This T cell receptor (beta chain) was found in a study of blood T cell repertoires in COVID-19. Study details: The United States, Italy and Spain were the sources of the acute and convalescent COVID-19 samples. Sources were T cells, B-cell-depleted T cells, or PBMCs; the material itself was cDNA or gDNA.

In the source study's methods: Reference gene primer amplification gave estimated nucleated cell counts. Here immunoSEQ multiplex PCR was the method, and the copy in TCRdb shows in-frame clones only, minus some. The V and J calls and clone size are taken from that table; D and trimming were inferred from the DNA. The table has about 300,000 clones, 86% seen once; the top ten hold 1.5% to 2%. V lost 0 bases, J lost 8 bases, and 15 bases lay in between. Germline CDR1 and CDR2: SGDLS and YYNGEE. The CDR3 consists of 15 residues. The material sequenced was peripheral blood. The TCR was taken from a woman in her fifties or sixties with acute or convalescent COVID-19. This sequence joins TRBV9 and TRBJ2-1; D remains unclear. In DNA form, the CDR3 reads TGTGCCAGCAGCGTAGTTGGCGAAGCAAGCGATGAGCAGTTCTTC. It codes for CASSVVGEASDEQFF.